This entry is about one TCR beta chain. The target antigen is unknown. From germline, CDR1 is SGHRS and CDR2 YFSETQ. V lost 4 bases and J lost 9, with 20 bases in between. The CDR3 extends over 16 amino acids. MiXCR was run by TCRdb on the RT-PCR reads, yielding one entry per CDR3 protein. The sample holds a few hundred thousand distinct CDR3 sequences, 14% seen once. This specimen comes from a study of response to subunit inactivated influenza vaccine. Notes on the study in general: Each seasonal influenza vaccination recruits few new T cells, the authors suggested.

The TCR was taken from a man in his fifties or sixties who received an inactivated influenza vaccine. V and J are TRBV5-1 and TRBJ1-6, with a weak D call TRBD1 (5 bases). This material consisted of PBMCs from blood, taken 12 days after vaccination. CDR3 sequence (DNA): TGCGCCAGCAGCCCCGGGGGGAGCCAGACCAGTTCACCCCTCCACTTT. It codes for CASSPGGSQTSSPLHF.